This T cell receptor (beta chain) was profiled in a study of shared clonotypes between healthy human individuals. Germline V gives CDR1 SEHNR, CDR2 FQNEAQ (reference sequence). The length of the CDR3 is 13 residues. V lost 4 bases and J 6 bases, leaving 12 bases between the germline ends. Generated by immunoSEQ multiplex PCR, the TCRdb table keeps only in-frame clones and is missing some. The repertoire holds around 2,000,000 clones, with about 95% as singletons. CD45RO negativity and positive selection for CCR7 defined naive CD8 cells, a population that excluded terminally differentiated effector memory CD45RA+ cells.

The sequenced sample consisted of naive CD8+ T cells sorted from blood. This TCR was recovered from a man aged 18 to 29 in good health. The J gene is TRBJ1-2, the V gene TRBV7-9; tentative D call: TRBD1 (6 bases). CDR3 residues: CASSSPGADGYTF. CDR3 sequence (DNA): TGTGCCAGCAGCTCCCCGGGGGCGGATGGCTACACCTTC. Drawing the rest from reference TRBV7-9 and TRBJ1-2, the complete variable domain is DTGVSQNPRHKITKRGQNVTFRCDPISEHNRLYWYRQTLGQGPEFLTYFQNEAQLEKSRLLSDRFSAERPKGSFSTLEIQRTEQGDSAMYLCASSSPGADGYTFGSGTRLTVV.